This T cell receptor (beta chain) was retrieved from a study of control samples from healthy donors and cancer patients (dated by TCRdb to 2020 to 2022). Trimming removed 3 bases from V and 2 bases from J; the gene matches leave 9 bases unexplained. The CDR3 contains 18 residues, cysteine and phenylalanine counted. Only the CDR3 portion is preserved as DNA: 54 bases, with reading frame beginning at the first base. The germline V gene (reference sequence) supplies CDR1 SGHKS and CDR2 YYEKEE. Points on this clone: Its antigen is still unknown. No base qualities exist here, and no much larger clone lies one base off it.

Libraries were made using the immunoSEQ multiplex PCR assay. What TCRdb holds here is the immuneACCESS table cut down to in-frame rearrangements. Part of the clones is not present; checked against another copy, under half of the missing clones reflect an unresolved V gene, and the others are unexplained. Here the sample has some 130,000 clones; roughly 92% occur a single time. The ten largest make up roughly 6% of the sample. This chain joins TRBV5-5 to TRBJ2-2; 11 bases in between match TRBD2. The specimen sequenced was blood. The TCR sequence derives from a man between 18 and 35 years old in good health. In nucleotides, the sequence is TGTGCCAGCAGCTACCGACTAGCGGGACATCAAAACACCGGGGAGCTGTTTTTT. It encodes CASSYRLAGHQNTGELFF.